Sequencing of this T cell receptor beta chain was carried out in a study of chemoradiotherapy in HPV16-positive cancers (dated by TCRdb to between 2021 and 2024). As for the study more broadly: Candidate HPV-specific T-cell clones and common TCR motifs were defined through functional T-cell assays on cells from a couple of HPV16-positive patients. The study asked whether T-cell immunity to the HPV oncoproteins E6 and E7 changes during chemoradiotherapy and whether this immunity affects survival. The candidate HPV-specific TCRs and motifs were then tracked in TCR repertoires from around 86 patients with HPV-related cancers.

The library was generated by the immunoSEQ multiplex PCR assay. Held by TCRdb, this immuneACCESS table contains in-frame sequences only and omits some clones. Under half of the omission traces to an unresolved V gene where checked; the cause of the rest is unknown. The sample table records around 15,000 clones; about 90% of these occur just once. The ten top clones hold approximately 3.5% of the sample. Study-wide findings and limitations: Among HPV16-positive patients, expansion of HPV-responsive T cells during chemoradiotherapy was associated with better recurrence-free survival. Only two HPV16-positive patients were used to derive the functional definition of HPV-specific T cells, and the survival association was reported for HPV16-positive patients. Expansion of candidate HPV-specific clones and E7-related TCR motifs was observed in the tumor microenvironment during treatment, whereas no such expansion was observed for non-HPV-specific T cells.

The count of this clone is one. No cognate antigen has been identified for it. It has no much larger one-base neighbor in the sample; base qualities were not kept. Repertoires were sampled repeatedly over the course of chemoradiotherapy, so clonal expansion could be followed in the tumor microenvironment. Trimming accounts for 1 base at V and 10 bases at J, while the number of junction bases matched to no gene is 10. Including the terminal cysteine and phenylalanine, the CDR3 comprises 15 residues. CDR3 DNA only is kept here, 45 bases in frame from base 1. The germline V gene specifies MGHRA as CDR1 and YSYEKL as CDR2.

The chain employs TRBV4-1 and TRBJ2-1, and 7 bases in between align with TRBD2. The sequences come from blood, collected from a patient who underwent chemoradiotherapy. The receptor's source is a human donor with HPV-associated anogenital cancer. The encoded CDR3 is CASSQGPGGIPEQFF. The nucleotide sequence is given as TGCGCCAGCAGCCAAGGGCCGGGGGGAATCCCAGAGCAGTTCTTC.